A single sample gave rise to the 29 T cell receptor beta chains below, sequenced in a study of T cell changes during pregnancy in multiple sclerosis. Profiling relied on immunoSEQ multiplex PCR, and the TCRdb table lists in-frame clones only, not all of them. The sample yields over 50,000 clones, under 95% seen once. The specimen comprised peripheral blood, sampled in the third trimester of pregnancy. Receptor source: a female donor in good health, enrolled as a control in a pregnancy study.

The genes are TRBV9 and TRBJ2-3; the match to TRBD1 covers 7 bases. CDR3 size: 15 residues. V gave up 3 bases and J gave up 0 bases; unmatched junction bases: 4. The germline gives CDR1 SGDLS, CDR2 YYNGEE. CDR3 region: CASSEGQTSTDTQYF. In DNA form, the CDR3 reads TGTGCCAGCAGCGAGGGACAGACTAGCACAGATACGCAGTATTTT. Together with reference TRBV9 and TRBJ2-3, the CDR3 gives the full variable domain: DSGVTQTPKHLITATGQRVTLRCSPRSGDLSVYWYQQSLDQGLQFLIQYYNGEERAKGNILERFSAQQFPDLHSELNLSSLELGDSALYFCASSEGQTSTDTQYFGPGTRLTVL.

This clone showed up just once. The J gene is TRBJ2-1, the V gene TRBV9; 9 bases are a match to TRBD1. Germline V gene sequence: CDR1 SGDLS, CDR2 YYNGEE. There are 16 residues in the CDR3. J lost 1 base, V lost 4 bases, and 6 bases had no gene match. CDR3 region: CASSSPGTGSYNEQFF. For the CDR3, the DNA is TGTGCCAGCAGCTCTCCCGGGACAGGGTCCTACAATGAGCAGTTCTTC.

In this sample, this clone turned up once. CDR3 loop: CASSPLSRGTEAFF. The CDR3 coding sequence is TGTGCCAGCAGCCCGCTTTCGCGGGGGACTGAAGCTTTCTTT. The chain links TRBV9 to TRBJ1-1, with D maybe TRBD1 (5 bases). Germline assignment: CDR1 SGDLS and CDR2 YYNGEE. The CDR3 covers 14 residues. Trimming took 4 bases from V and 5 from J, leaving 15 bases between them. The variable domain in full, with the rest retrieved from reference TRBV9 and TRBJ1-1, is DSGVTQTPKHLITATGQRVTLRCSPRSGDLSVYWYQQSLDQGLQFLIQYYNGEERAKGNILERFSAQQFPDLHSELNLSSLELGDSALYFCASSPLSRGTEAFFGQGTRLTVV.

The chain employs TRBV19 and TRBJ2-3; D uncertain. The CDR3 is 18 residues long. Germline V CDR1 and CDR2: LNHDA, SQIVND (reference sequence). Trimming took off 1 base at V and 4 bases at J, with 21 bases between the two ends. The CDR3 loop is CASSIAFGGPRSADTQYF. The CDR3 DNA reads TGTGCCAGTAGTATAGCGTTCGGCGGCCCCAGAAGCGCAGATACGCAGTATTTT.

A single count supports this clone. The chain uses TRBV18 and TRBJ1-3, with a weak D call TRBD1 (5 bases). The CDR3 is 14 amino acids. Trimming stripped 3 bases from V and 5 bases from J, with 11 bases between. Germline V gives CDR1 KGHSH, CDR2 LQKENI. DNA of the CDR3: TGTGCCAGCTCACCCGACAGCTCGAGAAACACCATATATTTT. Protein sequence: CASSPDSSRNTIYF.

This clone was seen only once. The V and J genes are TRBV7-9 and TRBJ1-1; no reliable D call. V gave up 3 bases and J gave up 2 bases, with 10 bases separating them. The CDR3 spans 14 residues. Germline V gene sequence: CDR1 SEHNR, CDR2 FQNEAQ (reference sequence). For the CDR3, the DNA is TGTGCCAGCAGCTTGGCGGCAGCCAACACTGAAGCTTTCTTT. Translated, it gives CASSLAAANTEAFF. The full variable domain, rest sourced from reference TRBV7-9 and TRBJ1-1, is DTGVSQNPRHKITKRGQNVTFRCDPISEHNRLYWYRQTLGQGPEFLTYFQNEAQLEKSRLLSDRFSAERPKGSFSTLEIQRTEQGDSAMYLCASSLAAANTEAFFGQGTRLTVV.

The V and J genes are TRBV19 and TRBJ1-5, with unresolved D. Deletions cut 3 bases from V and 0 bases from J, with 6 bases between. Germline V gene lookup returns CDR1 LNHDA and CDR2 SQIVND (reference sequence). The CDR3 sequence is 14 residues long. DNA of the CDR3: TGTGCCAGTAGTATTCCCGTTAGCAATCAGCCCCAGCATTTT. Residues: CASSIPVSNQPQHF.

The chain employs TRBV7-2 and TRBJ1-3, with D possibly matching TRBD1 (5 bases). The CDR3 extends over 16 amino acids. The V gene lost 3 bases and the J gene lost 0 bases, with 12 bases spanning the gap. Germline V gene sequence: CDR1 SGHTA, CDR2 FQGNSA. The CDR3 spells CASSFQQASSGNTIYF. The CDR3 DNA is TGTGCCAGCAGCTTCCAACAGGCGAGCTCTGGAAACACCATATATTTT.

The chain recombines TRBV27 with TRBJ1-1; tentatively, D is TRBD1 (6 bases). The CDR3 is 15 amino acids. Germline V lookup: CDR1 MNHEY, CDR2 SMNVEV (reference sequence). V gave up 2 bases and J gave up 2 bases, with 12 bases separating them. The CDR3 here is CASSLRRTANTEAFF. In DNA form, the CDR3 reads TGTGCCAGCAGTTTAAGGCGGACAGCAAACACTGAAGCTTTCTTT.

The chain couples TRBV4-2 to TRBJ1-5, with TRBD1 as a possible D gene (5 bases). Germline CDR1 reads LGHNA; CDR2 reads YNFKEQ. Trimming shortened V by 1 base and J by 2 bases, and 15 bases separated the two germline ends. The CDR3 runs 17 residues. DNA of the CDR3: TGTGCCAGCAGCCAAGTAGGCCCGGGGGGAGGCAATCAGCCCCAGCATTTT. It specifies CASSQVGPGGGNQPQHF.

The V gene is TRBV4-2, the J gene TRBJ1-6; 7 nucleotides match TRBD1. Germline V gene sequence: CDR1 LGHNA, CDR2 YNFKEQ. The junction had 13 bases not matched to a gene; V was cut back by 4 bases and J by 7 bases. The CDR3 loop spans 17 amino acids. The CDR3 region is CASSLLGWTGTNSPLHF. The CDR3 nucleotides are TGTGCCAGCAGCCTATTAGGATGGACAGGAACAAATTCACCCCTCCACTTT.

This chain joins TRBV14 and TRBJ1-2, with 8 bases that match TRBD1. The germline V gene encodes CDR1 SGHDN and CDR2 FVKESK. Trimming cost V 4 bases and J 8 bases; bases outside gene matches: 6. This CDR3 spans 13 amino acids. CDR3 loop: CASSRETGVGYTF. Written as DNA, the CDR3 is TGTGCCAGCAGCCGAGAGACAGGGGTCGGCTACACCTTC.

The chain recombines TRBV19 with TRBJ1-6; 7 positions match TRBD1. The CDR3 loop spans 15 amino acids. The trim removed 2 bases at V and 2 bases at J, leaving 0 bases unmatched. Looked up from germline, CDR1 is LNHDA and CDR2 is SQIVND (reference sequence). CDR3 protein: CASSIQGAYNSPLHF. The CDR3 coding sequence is TGTGCCAGTAGTATACAGGGGGCCTATAATTCACCCCTCCACTTT.

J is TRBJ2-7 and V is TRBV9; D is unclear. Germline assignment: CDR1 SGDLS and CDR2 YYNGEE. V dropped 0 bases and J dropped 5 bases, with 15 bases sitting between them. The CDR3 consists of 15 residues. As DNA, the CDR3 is TGTGCCAGCAGCGTAGTCGGGTCTGCCGTGGACGAGCAGTACTTC. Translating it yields CASSVVGSAVDEQYF.

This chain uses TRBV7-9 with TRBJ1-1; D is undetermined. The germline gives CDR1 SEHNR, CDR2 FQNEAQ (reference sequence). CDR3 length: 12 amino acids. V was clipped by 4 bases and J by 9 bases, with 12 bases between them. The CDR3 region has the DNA TGTGCCAGCAGCTCACCCGGGTTTCAAGCTTTCTTT. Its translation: CASSSPGFQAFF.

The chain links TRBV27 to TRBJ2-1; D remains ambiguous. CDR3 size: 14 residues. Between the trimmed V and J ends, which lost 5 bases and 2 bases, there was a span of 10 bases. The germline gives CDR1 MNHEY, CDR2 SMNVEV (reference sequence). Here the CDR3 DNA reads TGTGCCAGCAGTCCAGAGGCTCCCTACAATGAGCAGTTCTTC. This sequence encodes CASSPEAPYNEQFF.

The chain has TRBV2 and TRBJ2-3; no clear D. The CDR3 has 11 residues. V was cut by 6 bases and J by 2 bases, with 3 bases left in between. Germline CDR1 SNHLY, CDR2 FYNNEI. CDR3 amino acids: CASSNTDTQYF. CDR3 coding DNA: TGTGCCAGCAGCAACACAGATACGCAGTATTTT.

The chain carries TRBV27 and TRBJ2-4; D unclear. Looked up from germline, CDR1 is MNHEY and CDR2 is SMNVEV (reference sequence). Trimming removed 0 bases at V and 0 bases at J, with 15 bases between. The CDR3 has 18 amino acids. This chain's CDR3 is CASSLSLQLLLAKNIQYF. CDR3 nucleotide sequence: TGTGCCAGCAGTTTATCGTTACAGCTTCTTTTAGCCAAAAACATTCAGTACTTC.

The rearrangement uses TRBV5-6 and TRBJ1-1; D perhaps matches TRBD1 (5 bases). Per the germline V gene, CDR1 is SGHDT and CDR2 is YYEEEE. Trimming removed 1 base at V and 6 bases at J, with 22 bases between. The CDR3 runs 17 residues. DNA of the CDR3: TGTGCCAGCAGCTTGACTCCCGGGGGGGTGGGGGGACCTGAAGCTTTCTTT. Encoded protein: CASSLTPGGVGGPEAFF.

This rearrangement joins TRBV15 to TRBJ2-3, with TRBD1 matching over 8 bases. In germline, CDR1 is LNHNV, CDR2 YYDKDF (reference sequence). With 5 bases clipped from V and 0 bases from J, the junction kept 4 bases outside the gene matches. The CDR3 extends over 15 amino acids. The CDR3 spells CATSSGQASTDTQYF. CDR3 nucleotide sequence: TGTGCCACCAGCTCGGGACAGGCGAGCACAGATACGCAGTATTTT.

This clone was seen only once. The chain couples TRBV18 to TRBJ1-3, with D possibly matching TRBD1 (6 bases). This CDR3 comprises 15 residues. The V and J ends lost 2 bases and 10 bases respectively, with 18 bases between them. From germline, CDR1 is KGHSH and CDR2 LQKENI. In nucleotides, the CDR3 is TGTGCCAGCTCACCAAGCACCGGGACAAAGGGAACCATATATTTT. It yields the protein CASSPSTGTKGTIYF.

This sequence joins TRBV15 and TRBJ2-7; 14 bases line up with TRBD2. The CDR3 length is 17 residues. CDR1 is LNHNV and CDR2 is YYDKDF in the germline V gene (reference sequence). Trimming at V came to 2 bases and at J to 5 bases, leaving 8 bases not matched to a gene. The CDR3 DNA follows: TGTGCCACCAGCAGAAACCCCGAGGGACTAGCGGGGGACGAGCAGTACTTC. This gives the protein CATSRNPEGLAGDEQYF.

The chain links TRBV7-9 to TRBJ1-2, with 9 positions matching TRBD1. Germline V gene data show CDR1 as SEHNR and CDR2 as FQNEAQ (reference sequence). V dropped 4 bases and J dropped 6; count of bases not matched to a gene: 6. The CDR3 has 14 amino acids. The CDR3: CASSSTGGGNGYTF. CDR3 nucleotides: TGTGCCAGCAGCTCAACAGGGGGCGGGAATGGCTACACCTTC.

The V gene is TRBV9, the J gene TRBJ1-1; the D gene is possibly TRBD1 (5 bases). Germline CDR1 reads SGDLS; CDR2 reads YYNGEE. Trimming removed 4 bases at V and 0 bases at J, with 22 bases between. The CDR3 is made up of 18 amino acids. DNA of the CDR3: TGTGCCAGCAGCCCCCATGGACAACCCCAGGGCCTGAACACTGAAGCTTTCTTT. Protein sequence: CASSPHGQPQGLNTEAFF.

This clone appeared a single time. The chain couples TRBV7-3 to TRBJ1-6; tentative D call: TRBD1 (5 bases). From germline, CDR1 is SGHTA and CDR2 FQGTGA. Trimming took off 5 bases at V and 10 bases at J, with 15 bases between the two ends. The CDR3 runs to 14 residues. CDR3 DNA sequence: TGTGCCAGCAGCCAGCGGAGGGGAGAATCACCCCTCCACTTT. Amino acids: CASSQRRGESPLHF.

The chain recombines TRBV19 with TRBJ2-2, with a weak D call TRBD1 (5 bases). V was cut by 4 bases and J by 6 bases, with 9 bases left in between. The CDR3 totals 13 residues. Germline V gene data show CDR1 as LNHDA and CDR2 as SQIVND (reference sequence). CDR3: CASSTTTAGELFF. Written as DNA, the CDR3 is TGTGCCAGTAGTACCACGACAGCCGGGGAGCTGTTTTTT. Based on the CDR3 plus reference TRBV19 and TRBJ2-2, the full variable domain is DGGITQSPKYLFRKEGQNVTLSCEQNLNHDAMYWYRQDPGQGLRLIYYSQIVNDFQKGDIAEGYSVSREKKESFPLTVTSAQKNPTAFYLCASSTTTAGELFFGEGSRLTVL.

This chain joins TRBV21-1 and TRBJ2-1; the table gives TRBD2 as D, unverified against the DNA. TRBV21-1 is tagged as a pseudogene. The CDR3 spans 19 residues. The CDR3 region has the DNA TGTGCCAGCAGCAAACTCCTCTGGGGACTAGCGGGGGGGCACAATGAGCAGTTCTTC. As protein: CASSKLLWGLAGGHNEQFF.

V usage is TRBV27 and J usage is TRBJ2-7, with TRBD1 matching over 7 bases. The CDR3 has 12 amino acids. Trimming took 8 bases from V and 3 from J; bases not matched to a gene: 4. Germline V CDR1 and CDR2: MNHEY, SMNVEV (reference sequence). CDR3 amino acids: CASGRQGYEQYF. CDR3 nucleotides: TGTGCCAGCGGGAGACAGGGCTACGAGCAGTACTTC.

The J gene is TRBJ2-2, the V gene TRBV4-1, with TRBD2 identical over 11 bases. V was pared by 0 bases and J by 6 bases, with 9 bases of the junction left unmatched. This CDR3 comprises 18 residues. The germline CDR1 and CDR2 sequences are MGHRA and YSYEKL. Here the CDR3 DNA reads TGCGCCAGCAGCCAAGATACCCCCGGGACTAGCGGCCCCGGGGAGCTGTTTTTT. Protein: CASSQDTPGTSGPGELFF.